One and the same sample provided the 20 T cell receptor beta chains below, sequenced in a study of OX40 agonist ivuxolimab in advanced cancers. The data were produced by immunoSEQ multiplex PCR, yet TCRdb's version contains in-frame clones alone and is incomplete. The sample has about 68,000 clones, over 80% seen once; the top ten hold approximately 0.3%. Source: CD4+ or CD8+ T cells sorted from blood, taken in a trial of the OX40 agonist ivuxolimab. Receptors were obtained from an adult with an advanced solid tumor such as melanoma, head and neck, liver or kidney cancer.

V usage is TRBV10-2 and J usage is TRBJ2-1, with TRBD2 identical over 7 bases. Germline CDR1 WSHSY, CDR2 SAAADI. With V trimmed by 0 bases and J by 7 bases, 6 bases remained unmatched. CDR3 length: 15 amino acids. Written as DNA, the CDR3 is TGCGCCAGCAGTGAGTCTCCGGGAGGAGGGAATGAGCAGTTCTTC. This translates into CASSESPGGGNEQFF.

The chain has TRBV5-3 and TRBJ1-5; unclear D gene. TRBV5-3 is reported as an ORF; its role is uncertain. The CDR3 runs to 19 residues. The V and J ends lost 3 bases and 0 bases respectively, with 22 bases between them. CDR3 sequence: CARSSIQDYIDHSNQPQHF. The DNA for the CDR3 is TGTGCCAGAAGCTCTATCCAGGATTATATTGATCATAGCAATCAGCCCCAGCATTTT.

V usage is TRBV11-2 and J usage is TRBJ1-5, with D unclear. The ends were cut back, 2 bases at V and 0 bases at J, with 8 bases in the middle. The CDR3 totals 15 residues. Germline values: CDR1 SGHAT, CDR2 FQNNGV. Here the CDR3 reads CASSLMGYSNQPQHF. Here the CDR3 DNA reads TGTGCCAGCAGCTTAATGGGCTATAGCAATCAGCCCCAGCATTTT.

The chain is built from TRBV19 and TRBJ2-2; 10 bases map to TRBD1. Germline CDR1 LNHDA, CDR2 SQIVND (reference sequence). The CDR3 extends over 15 amino acids. Trimming took 5 bases from V and 4 from J; bases not matched to a gene: 4. The CDR3 DNA reads as TGTGCCAGTAGTCCGGGACAGGGGCCCACCGGGGAGCTGTTTTTT. Its translation: CASSPGQGPTGELFF.

This clone was seen more than once but under ten times. J is TRBJ2-1 and V is TRBV5-4, with TRBD2 identical over 7 bases. Germline lookup yields CDR1 SGHNT and CDR2 YYREEE (reference sequence). CDR3 length: 15 amino acids. Losses at the gene ends were 2 bases for V and 3 bases for J; bases not matched to a gene: 5. CDR3 DNA sequence: TGTGCCAGCAGCTTAAAGCGGGGAAGCTACAATGAGCAGTTCTTC. As protein: CASSLKRGSYNEQFF.

The rearrangement links TRBV9 to TRBJ2-7, with 14 bases identical to TRBD2. V lost 3 bases and J lost 4; bases outside the gene matches: 3. The CDR3 has 15 amino acids. Germline V CDR1 and CDR2: SGDLS, YYNGEE. CDR3 protein: CASSEGTSGSYEQYF. CDR3 in DNA: TGTGCCAGCAGCGAGGGGACTAGCGGGAGTTACGAGCAGTACTTC.

The rearrangement joins TRBV6-1 to TRBJ1-2, with unresolved D. The V and J ends lost 7 bases and 4 bases respectively, with 13 bases between them. CDR3 size: 13 residues. Per the germline V gene, CDR1 is MNHNS and CDR2 is SASEGT. CDR3 in amino acids: CASTGLLGYGYTF. In nucleotides, the CDR3 is TGTGCCAGCACCGGCCTCCTTGGCTATGGCTACACCTTC.

V is TRBV9 and J is TRBJ1-5, with D tentatively TRBD1 (6 bases). The V end lost 0 bases, the J end lost 2 bases, and 6 bases lay between the germline ends. Germline values: CDR1 SGDLS, CDR2 YYNGEE. This CDR3 is built from 14 residues. The CDR3 is CASSVEGGNQPQHF. For the CDR3, the DNA is TGTGCCAGCAGCGTAGAGGGGGGCAATCAGCCCCAGCATTTT.

A single count supports this clone. This chain links TRBV2 with TRBJ2-7; D gene unclear. Germline V gene lookup returns CDR1 SNHLY and CDR2 FYNNEI. CDR3 size: 11 residues. Trimming removed 6 bases at V and 0 bases at J, with 3 bases between. The CDR3 loop is CASSPSYEQYF. Here the CDR3 DNA reads TGTGCCAGCAGCCCCTCCTACGAGCAGTACTTC. Based on the CDR3 plus reference TRBV2 and TRBJ2-7, the full variable domain is EPEVTQTPSHQVTQMGQEVILRCVPISNHLYFYWYRQILGQKVEFLVSFYNNEISEKSEIFDDQFSVERPDGSNFTLKIRSTKLEDSAMYFCASSPSYEQYFGPGTRLTVT.

The chain is built from TRBV28 and TRBJ1-1, with 9 bases fitting TRBD1. J lost 1 base, V lost 5 bases, and 11 bases had no gene match. The length of the CDR3 is 17 residues. Germline CDR1 is MDHEN and CDR2 is SYDVKM. CDR3 sequence: CASSLTGGVNWNTEAFF. CDR3 coding DNA: TGTGCCAGCAGTCTCACAGGGGGCGTTAATTGGAACACTGAAGCTTTCTTT.

The chain couples TRBV9 to TRBJ2-5; unclear D gene. Germline lookup yields CDR1 SGDLS and CDR2 YYNGEE. This CDR3 is 15 amino acids long. V shed 0 bases and J shed 4 bases, with 13 bases lying between them. CDR3 protein: CASSVAPSSSETQYF. The CDR3 coding sequence is TGTGCCAGCAGCGTAGCTCCAAGCTCCTCAGAGACCCAGTACTTC.

The chain uses TRBV6-1 and TRBJ2-3, with a possible D match to TRBD1 (6 bases). Germline values: CDR1 MNHNS, CDR2 SASEGT. V was trimmed by 1 base and J by 2 bases, leaving 10 bases between them. CDR3 length: 15 residues. The CDR3 bases are TGTGCCAGCAGTGAAGGAACAGGGTTCACAGATACGCAGTATTTT. Translation gives CASSEGTGFTDTQYF.

The CDR3, as DNA: TGTGCCAGCAGAGGGGGGCGGGAGGGCCAAGGTCAGCAGTTCTTC. Translation gives CASRGGREGQGQQFF. The chain couples TRBV6-6 to TRBJ2-1; 9 bases are shared with TRBD2. The ends lost 6 bases at V and 11 bases at J; junction bases unmatched: 14. Germline V CDR1 and CDR2: MNHNY, SVGAGI (reference sequence). This CDR3 region has 15 residues.

This sequence joins TRBV11-2 and TRBJ2-1; D gene uncertain. Germline CDR1 and CDR2: SGHAT and FQNNGV. CDR3 length equals 12 residues. V lost 1 base, J lost 6 bases, and 4 bases lay in between. This CDR3 is CASSLVGNEQFF. Here the CDR3 DNA reads TGTGCCAGCAGCTTAGTTGGCAATGAGCAGTTCTTC. Full variable domain (rest looked up from reference TRBV11-2 and TRBJ2-1): EAGVAQSPRYKIIEKRQSVAFWCNPISGHATLYWYQQILGQGPKLLIQFQNNGVVDDSQLPKDRFSAERLKGVDSTLKIQPAKLEDSAVYLCASSLVGNEQFFGPGTRLTVL.

The chain carries TRBV6-5 and TRBJ2-7; D may be TRBD1 (5 bases). The germline gives CDR1 MNHEY, CDR2 SVGAGI. V was cut by 5 bases and J by 0 bases, with 14 bases left in between. The CDR3 runs to 15 residues. This CDR3 reads CASSGVSTGSYEQYF. Here the CDR3 DNA reads TGTGCCAGCAGTGGGGTCTCCACAGGCTCCTACGAGCAGTACTTC.

Note on this clone: A read error may produce the germline difference seen at one junction end. J is TRBJ1-2 and V is TRBV5-6; D is unclear. The CDR3 length is 16 residues. The germline CDR1 and CDR2 sequences are SGHDT and YYEEEE. CDR3 sequence: CAGSTYRTAAPGGYTF. The CDR3 nucleotides read TGTGCCGGCAGCACATACCGGACGGCAGCACCGGGGGGCTACACCTTC.

The V gene is TRBV18, the J gene TRBJ2-5; 7 bases align to TRBD1. This CDR3 comprises 15 residues. The germline V gene encodes CDR1 KGHSH and CDR2 LQKENI. With 6 bases clipped from V and 4 bases from J, the junction kept 11 bases outside the gene matches. The CDR3 DNA follows: TGTGCCAGCTCCCTCGGACAGGATGGTACAGAGACCCAGTACTTC. Its protein product is CASSLGQDGTETQYF.

The V and J genes are TRBV7-3 and TRBJ2-1; 9 positions match TRBD1. In germline, CDR1 is SGHTA, CDR2 FQGTGA. V lost 2 bases to trimming and J lost 3 bases; unmatched junction nucleotides: 5. This CDR3 region has 16 residues. As DNA, the CDR3 is TGTGCCAGCAGCTTATCGGGACAGGGAGGCTACAATGAGCAGTTCTTC. It yields the protein CASSLSGQGGYNEQFF.

This clone was counted a single time. J is TRBJ2-7 and V is TRBV30; D not certain. The CDR3 is 13 residues long. With 2 bases removed from V and 6 bases from J, the gap between germline ends came to 14 bases. CDR1 and CDR2 from the germline V gene are GTSNPN and SVGIG (reference sequence). This chain's CDR3 is CAWSPPRAGEQYF. The CDR3 nucleotides read TGTGCCTGGAGTCCCCCCCGGGCCGGCGAGCAGTACTTC.

CDR3 DNA sequence: TGTGCCAGCAGCACGGGGCTGAATGAGCAGTTCTTC. Translation gives CASSTGLNEQFF. The chain carries TRBV7-8 and TRBJ2-1; D is tentatively TRBD1 or TRBD2 (5 bases each). Trimming removed 5 bases at V and 7 bases at J, with 9 bases between. The CDR3 runs 12 residues. Germline V gives CDR1 SGHVS, CDR2 FQNEAQ.